Following are 31 T cell receptor beta chains from one sample sequenced in a study of Graves' ophthalmopathy and Graves' hyperthyroidism. Researchers took RNA transcripts and amplified TCR beta CDR3 regions from them. In the first round, RT-PCR was carried out with HTBI primers, and a multiplex PCR formed the second round. TCRdb re-analysed the multiplex PCR reads in MiXCR, keeping a single row per CDR3 protein. In the table there are 600,000 to 700,000 distinct CDR3 sequences, over 40% of which are singletons. The sequencing input was peripheral blood. These receptors all come from an adult man with Graves' ophthalmopathy.

This clonotype was detected ten times or more. The chain recombines TRBV7-8 with TRBJ1-1, with D tentatively TRBD1 (5 bases). This CDR3 contains 13 residues. CDR1 and CDR2 from the germline V gene are SGHVS and FQNEAQ. Between the trimmed V and J ends, which lost 3 bases and 8 bases, there was a span of 13 bases. For the CDR3, the DNA is TGTGCCAGCAGCTTTTTGGGAGACAGCGAAGCTTTCTTT. This gives the protein CASSFLGDSEAFF.

This clonotype was recorded at least ten times. The gene calls are TRBV7-9 and TRBJ2-7; 8 bases fit TRBD1. Germline V CDR1 and CDR2: SEHNR, FQNEAQ (reference sequence). V shed 1 base and J 6 bases; nucleotides not matched to a gene: 5. The CDR3 consists of 14 residues. The CDR3 nucleotides read TGTGCCAGCAGCTTAGGAACGGACAGGGCCGAGCAGTACTTC. Translating it yields CASSLGTDRAEQYF.

Turning to this clonotype: A junction end diverges from the germline sequence, so it may reflect a read error. For the CDR3, the DNA is TGTGCCAGCAGCGTCGGACGCGAAGGCTACACCTTC. Translating gives CASSVGREGYTF. V gene TRBV5-1 combines with J gene TRBJ1-2; D unclear. Germline V gene lookup returns CDR1 SGHRS and CDR2 YFSETQ. The CDR3 is made up of 12 amino acids.

This chain joins TRBV20-1 and TRBJ2-7; TRBD2 aligns across 8 bases. Judging by the DNA end, TRBJ2-1 fits better; the J call may be wrong. The CDR3 loop spans 16 amino acids. Germline CDR1 DFQATT, CDR2 SNEGSKA (reference sequence). CDR3 protein: CSAINIAGSSYNEQFF. CDR3 DNA: TGCAGTGCCATCAACATAGCGGGAAGCTCCTACAATGAGCAGTTCTTC.

This chain joins TRBV10-3 and TRBJ2-5; no definite D call. The germline V and J ends were trimmed by 4 bases and 5 bases, with 11 bases remaining between them. The CDR3 totals 13 residues. Germline CDR1 ENHRY, CDR2 SYGVKD. Here the CDR3 DNA reads TGTGCCATCAGTGTAGGGCTCCGGGAGACCCAGTACTTC. Protein: CAISVGLRETQYF.

Many counts were recorded for this clonotype. V gene TRBV10-3 combines with J gene TRBJ1-1, with D unclear. Germline lookup yields CDR1 ENHRY and CDR2 SYGVKD. CDR3 size: 12 residues. Trimming pared 3 bases from V and 3 bases from J, leaving 5 bases between. CDR3 sequence reads: CAISDRYTEAFF. The CDR3 DNA follows: TGTGCCATCAGTGACCGGTACACTGAAGCTTTCTTT.

This clonotype appeared many times. The chain couples TRBV6-5 to TRBJ2-6; D uncertain. This CDR3 is 16 amino acids long. The V and J ends lost 4 bases and 1 base respectively, with 11 bases between them. Germline V gene lookup returns CDR1 MNHEY and CDR2 SVGAGI. Written as DNA, the CDR3 is TGTGCCAGCAGTTCCCCAGGTGGGTCTGGGGCCAACGTCCTGACTTTC. Amino acid sequence: CASSSPGGSGANVLTF.

This chain joins TRBV15 and TRBJ1-3; D may be TRBD1 (5 bases). CDR3 size: 17 residues. Germline loops: CDR1 LNHNV, CDR2 YYDKDF (reference sequence). Trimming pared 1 base from V and 0 bases from J, leaving 13 bases between. The DNA for the CDR3 is TGTGCCACCAGCAGAGTTCGGGGCGCAGCCTCTGGAAACACCATATATTTT. It codes for CATSRVRGAASGNTIYF. Based on the CDR3 plus reference TRBV15 and TRBJ1-3, the full variable domain is DAMVIQNPRYQVTQFGKPVTLSCSQTLNHNVMYWYQQKSSQAPKLLFHYYDKDFNNEADTPDNFQSRRPNTSFCFLDIRSPGLGDTAMYLCATSRVRGAASGNTIYFGEGSWLTVV.

There are many counts of this clonotype. This rearrangement joins TRBV10-3 to TRBJ2-5; 8 bases align to TRBD2. The V segment lost 0 bases and the J segment 5 bases; nucleotides outside the gene matches: 8. Germline V lookup: CDR1 ENHRY, CDR2 SYGVKD. The CDR3 contains 16 residues. The CDR3 protein is CAISESSTSVWETQYF. The CDR3 DNA reads TGTGCCATCAGTGAGTCATCGACTAGCGTTTGGGAGACCCAGTACTTC.

This clonotype came up many times. The V call is TRBV6-5, the J call TRBJ2-2; D possibly corresponds to TRBD2 (6 bases). The V and J ends lost 7 bases and 3 bases respectively, with 12 bases between them. The CDR3 runs 14 residues. In germline, CDR1 is MNHEY, CDR2 SVGAGI. CDR3 coding DNA: TGTGCCAGCACGGCGTGGAGGGACACCGGGGAGCTGTTTTTT. It is translated as CASTAWRDTGELFF.

This clonotype appeared many times. This sequence joins TRBV10-3 and TRBJ1-2, with D possibly TRBD1 on 6 matching bases. Germline CDR1 ENHRY, CDR2 SYGVKD. Trimming removed 0 bases at V and 8 bases at J, with 13 bases between. This CDR3 has 14 residues. In nucleotides, the CDR3 is TGTGCCATCAGTGAGTCGACAGGCGTGGGGGGCTACACCTTC. The encoded protein is CAISESTGVGGYTF.

This clonotype was counted a few times. The V and J genes are TRBV12-3 or TRBV12-4 and TRBJ2-7; TRBD1 or TRBD2 may be the D gene (6 bases each). The V gene lost 2 bases and the J gene lost 3 bases, with 20 bases spanning the gap. The CDR3 has 17 residues. The CDR3 DNA sequence: TGTGCCAGCAGTTTAAATTTTGGGGCAGGGGAGGACTACGAGCAGTACTTC. Residues: CASSLNFGAGEDYEQYF.

This chain uses TRBV7-9 with TRBJ2-5, with D possibly TRBD1 on 6 matching bases. Trimming pared 5 bases from V and 6 bases from J, leaving 10 bases between. CDR1 is SEHNR and CDR2 is FQNEAQ in the germline V gene (reference sequence). The CDR3 covers 12 residues. The chain's CDR3 is CASSQRDKTQYF. CDR3 coding DNA: TGTGCCAGCAGCCAACGGGACAAGACCCAGTACTTC.

This clonotype came up many times. The gene calls are TRBV5-1 and TRBJ1-2, with D possibly TRBD1 on 6 matching bases. Germline CDR1 is SGHRS and CDR2 is YFSETQ. The ends were cut back, 0 bases at V and 8 bases at J, with 17 bases in the middle. The CDR3 spans 15 residues. This CDR3 reads CASSLDRTALGGYTF. The CDR3 DNA sequence: TGCGCCAGCAGCTTGGATAGGACAGCTCTAGGAGGCTACACCTTC.

The chain carries TRBV5-5 and TRBJ2-5; the D gene is possibly TRBD1 (6 bases). The CDR3 length is 16 residues. Trimming pared 0 bases from V and 4 bases from J, leaving 16 bases between. In germline, CDR1 is SGHKS, CDR2 YYEKEE (reference sequence). The CDR3 region has the DNA TGTGCCAGCAGCTTGGCTGGGCAGGGGAGAGGAGAGACCCAGTACTTC. This gives the protein CASSLAGQGRGETQYF.

The rearrangement links TRBV29-1 to TRBJ1-1, with D possibly being TRBD1 (5 bases). Trimming removed 3 bases from V and 1 base from J, with 9 bases in between. Germline V gene lookup returns CDR1 SQVTM and CDR2 ANQGSEA. The CDR3 has 13 residues. The chain's CDR3 is CSVEDNKNTEAFF. The CDR3 bases are TGCAGCGTTGAGGACAATAAGAACACTGAAGCTTTCTTT.

This clonotype was seen ten or more times. The chain links TRBV2 to TRBJ1-4, with D possibly matching TRBD1 (5 bases). The V gene's germline CDR1 is SNHLY and CDR2 FYNNEI. The CDR3 spans 14 residues. V gave up 4 bases and J gave up 8 bases, with 14 bases separating them. DNA of the CDR3: TGTGCCAGCAGTGGGTTGCTTGCAGGGGAAAAACTGTTTTTT. This translates into CASSGLLAGEKLFF.

There are a few counts of this clonotype. This rearrangement joins TRBV11-2 to TRBJ2-2; 9 bases agree with TRBD2. The J segment lost 8 bases and the V segment lost 5 bases, leaving 9 bases of the junction unmatched. Germline values: CDR1 SGHAT, CDR2 FQNNGV. The CDR3 is 15 amino acids. In nucleotides, the CDR3 is TGTGCCAGCAGCCCGCCCCTGGCGGGAGGGGGGGAGCTGTTTTTT. Translating it yields CASSPPLAGGGELFF.

The J gene is TRBJ2-5, the V gene TRBV2, with 7 bases identical to TRBD2. The CDR3 is 14 residues long. Germline V gene data show CDR1 as SNHLY and CDR2 as FYNNEI. J gave up 5 bases and V 2 bases, and 5 bases lay outside the gene matches. The DNA of the CDR3 is TGTGCCAGCAGTGAACTTCTGGGAGGGGAGACCCAGTACTTC. Translation gives CASSELLGGETQYF.

V and J are TRBV10-3 and TRBJ1-1; maybe TRBD1 (5 bases). Germline lookup yields CDR1 ENHRY and CDR2 SYGVKD. There are 14 residues in the CDR3. Trimming stripped 7 bases from V and 0 bases from J, with 12 bases between. The CDR3 sequence: CAITAGRMNTEAFF. CDR3 bases: TGTGCCATCACGGCGGGACGCATGAACACTGAAGCTTTCTTT.

The rearrangement joins TRBV6-6 to TRBJ2-5; D may match TRBD1 or TRBD2 (5 bases each). The CDR3 sequence is 16 residues long. V shed 6 bases and J shed 5 bases, with 22 bases lying between them. Per the germline V gene, CDR1 is MNHNY and CDR2 is SVGAGI (reference sequence). CDR3 nucleotides: TGTGCCAGCAGCCCCGCAGGGTCCGGGGTCGGCGAGACCCAGTACTTC. Translated: CASSPAGSGVGETQYF.

This clonotype came up a few times. CDR3 region: CASVNPGGADGYTF. CDR3 nucleotide sequence: TGTGCCAGCGTGAATCCAGGGGGCGCCGATGGCTACACCTTC. The genes are TRBV19 and TRBJ1-2; 8 bases map to TRBD1. The CDR3 extends over 14 amino acids. In germline, CDR1 is LNHDA, CDR2 SQIVND (reference sequence). V was pared by 9 bases and J by 6 bases, with 12 bases of the junction left unmatched.

The rearrangement links TRBV7-9 to TRBJ1-2, with 9 nucleotides matching TRBD1. V lost 4 bases to trimming and J lost 3 bases; unmatched junction nucleotides: 3. Germline assignment: CDR1 SEHNR and CDR2 FQNEAQ (reference sequence). The CDR3 is 14 residues long. CDR3 sequence: CASSSRTGDYGYTF. CDR3 DNA sequence: TGTGCCAGCAGCTCTAGGACAGGGGACTATGGCTACACCTTC. The full variable domain, rest sourced from reference TRBV7-9 and TRBJ1-2, is DTGVSQNPRHKITKRGQNVTFRCDPISEHNRLYWYRQTLGQGPEFLTYFQNEAQLEKSRLLSDRFSAERPKGSFSTLEIQRTEQGDSAMYLCASSSRTGDYGYTFGSGTRLTVV.

This clonotype appeared many times. V is TRBV7-9 and J is TRBJ2-7; D is tentatively TRBD1 or TRBD2 (5 bases each). V gave up 3 bases and J gave up 7 bases, with 10 bases separating them. The CDR3 length is 12 residues. The germline CDR1 and CDR2 sequences are SEHNR and FQNEAQ (reference sequence). The CDR3 coding sequence is TGTGCCAGCAGCTTGGGGGTTAAGGAGCAGTACTTC. Its translation is CASSLGVKEQYF.

The chain uses TRBV25-1 and TRBJ2-3; 9 positions agree with TRBD2. There are 15 residues in the CDR3. V lost 6 bases and J lost 0; bases outside the gene matches: 4. Germline V gene data show CDR1 as MGHDK and CDR2 as SYGVNS. CDR3 protein: CASSVSGSSTDTQYF. The DNA for the CDR3 is TGTGCCAGCAGCGTTAGCGGGAGTAGCACAGATACGCAGTATTTT.

The table lists this clonotype with many counts. The genes are TRBV7-9 and TRBJ2-7, with TRBD2 identical over 11 bases. CDR1 and CDR2 from the germline V gene are SEHNR and FQNEAQ (reference sequence). With 4 bases clipped from V and 7 bases from J, the junction kept 9 bases outside the gene matches. CDR3 length: 15 amino acids. The CDR3 nucleotides read TGTGCCAGCAGCTCCATAGCGGGAGGGCCCGAGGAGCAGTACTTC. It codes for CASSSIAGGPEEQYF.

The chain uses TRBV10-3 and TRBJ2-7, with TRBD2 identical over 9 bases. This CDR3 comprises 16 residues. CDR1 ENHRY and CDR2 SYGVKD come from the germline V gene. V dropped 10 bases and J dropped 4; count of bases not matched to a gene: 17. The CDR3, as DNA: TGTGCCAGCTATGACTCACTTACTAGCGGGCGATACGAGCAGTACTTC. This codes for CASYDSLTSGRYEQYF.

The rearrangement joins TRBV15 to TRBJ1-1; perhaps TRBD1 as D (5 bases). The germline V and J ends were trimmed by 0 bases and 1 base, with 15 bases remaining between them. Germline CDR1 and CDR2: LNHNV and YYDKDF (reference sequence). The CDR3 is made up of 17 amino acids. The CDR3 sequence is CATSRDSWAGENTEAFF. The CDR3, as DNA: TGTGCCACCAGCAGAGATAGTTGGGCGGGGGAGAACACTGAAGCTTTCTTT.

Only a few counts were recorded for this clonotype. The chain joins TRBV12-3 or TRBV12-4 to TRBJ2-2; D possibly corresponds to TRBD1 (5 bases). V lost 2 bases and J 5 bases, leaving 15 bases between the germline ends. The CDR3 extends over 16 amino acids. CDR3 DNA: TGTGCCAGCAGTTTATATCCCAAAGGGGTTACCGGGGAGCTGTTTTTT. Its translation is CASSLYPKGVTGELFF.

This clonotype appeared a few times. The V call is TRBV3-1, the J call TRBJ2-5; possible D gene TRBD2, 5 bases. This CDR3 comprises 15 residues. V shed 1 base and J shed 9 bases, with 18 bases lying between them. Germline lookup yields CDR1 LGHDT and CDR2 YNNKEL (reference sequence). For the CDR3, the DNA is TGTGCCAGCAGCCAAGTCGAATTCGGGCTCGGGGCCCAGTACTTC. Amino acids: CASSQVEFGLGAQYF.

The chain recombines TRBV7-9 with TRBJ2-7; D is possibly TRBD1 (9 bases). CDR1 and CDR2 (germline): SEHNR, FQNEAQ (reference sequence). The V end was cut by 6 bases, the J end by 7 bases, with 22 bases between. The CDR3 runs to 15 residues. CDR3 coding DNA: TGTGCCAGCAGATCGGGGGGGACAGGGACTAATGAGCAGTACTTC. As protein: CASRSGGTGTNEQYF.